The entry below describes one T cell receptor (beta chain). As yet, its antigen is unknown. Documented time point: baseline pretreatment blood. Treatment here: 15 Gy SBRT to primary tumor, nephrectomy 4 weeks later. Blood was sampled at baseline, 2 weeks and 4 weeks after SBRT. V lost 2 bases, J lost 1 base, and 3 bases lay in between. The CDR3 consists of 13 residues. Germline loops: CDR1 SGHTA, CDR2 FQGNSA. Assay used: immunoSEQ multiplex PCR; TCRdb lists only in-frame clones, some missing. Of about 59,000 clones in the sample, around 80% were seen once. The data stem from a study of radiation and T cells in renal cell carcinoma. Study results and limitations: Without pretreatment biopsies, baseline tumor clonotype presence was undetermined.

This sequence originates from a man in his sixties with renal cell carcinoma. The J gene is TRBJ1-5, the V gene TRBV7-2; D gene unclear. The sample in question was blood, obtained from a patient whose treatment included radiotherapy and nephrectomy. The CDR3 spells CASSLWSNQPQHF. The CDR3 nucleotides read TGTGCCAGCAGCTTATGGAGCAATCAGCCCCAGCATTTT. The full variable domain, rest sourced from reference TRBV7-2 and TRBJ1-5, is GAGVSQSPSNKVTEKGKDVELRCDPISGHTALYWYRQSLGQGLEFLIYFQGNSAPDKSGLPSDRFSAERTGGSVSTLTIQRTQQEDSAVYLCASSLWSNQPQHFGDGTRLSIL.